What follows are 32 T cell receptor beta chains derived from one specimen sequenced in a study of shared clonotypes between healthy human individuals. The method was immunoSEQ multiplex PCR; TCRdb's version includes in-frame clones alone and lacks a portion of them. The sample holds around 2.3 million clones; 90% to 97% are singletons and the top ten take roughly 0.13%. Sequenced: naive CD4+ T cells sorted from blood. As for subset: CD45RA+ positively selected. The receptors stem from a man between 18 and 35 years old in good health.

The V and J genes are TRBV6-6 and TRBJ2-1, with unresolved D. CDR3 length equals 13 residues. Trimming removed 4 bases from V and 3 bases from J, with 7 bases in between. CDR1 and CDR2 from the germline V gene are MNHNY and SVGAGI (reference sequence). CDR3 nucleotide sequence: TGTGCCAGCAGTTTTGAGGTCTACAATGAGCAGTTCTTC. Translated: CASSFEVYNEQFF.

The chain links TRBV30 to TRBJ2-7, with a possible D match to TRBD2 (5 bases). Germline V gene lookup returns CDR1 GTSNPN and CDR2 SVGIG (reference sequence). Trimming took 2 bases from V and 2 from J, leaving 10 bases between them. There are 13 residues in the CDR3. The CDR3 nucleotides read TGTGCCTGGAGTTCCGGGAAGCCCTACGAGCAGTACTTC. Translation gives CAWSSGKPYEQYF.

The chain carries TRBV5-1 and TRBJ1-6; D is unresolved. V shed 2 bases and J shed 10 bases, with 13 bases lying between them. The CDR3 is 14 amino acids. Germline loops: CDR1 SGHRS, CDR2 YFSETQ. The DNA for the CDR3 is TGCGCCAGCAGCTTTCCCGACTCTGGGTCACCCCTCCACTTT. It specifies CASSFPDSGSPLHF.

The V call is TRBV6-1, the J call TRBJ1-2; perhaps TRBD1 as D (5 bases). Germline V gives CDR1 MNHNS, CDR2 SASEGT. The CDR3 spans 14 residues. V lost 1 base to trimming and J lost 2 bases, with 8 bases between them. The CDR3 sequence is CASSEGRGNYGYTF. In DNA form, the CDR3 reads TGTGCCAGCAGTGAAGGGCGGGGGAACTATGGCTACACCTTC.

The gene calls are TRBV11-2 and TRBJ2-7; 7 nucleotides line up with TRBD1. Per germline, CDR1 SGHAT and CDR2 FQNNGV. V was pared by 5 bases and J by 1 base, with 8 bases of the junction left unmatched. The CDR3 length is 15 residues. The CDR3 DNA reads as TGTGCCAGCAGCAACGACAGGGAGTGGTCCTACGAGCAGTACTTC. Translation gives CASSNDREWSYEQYF.

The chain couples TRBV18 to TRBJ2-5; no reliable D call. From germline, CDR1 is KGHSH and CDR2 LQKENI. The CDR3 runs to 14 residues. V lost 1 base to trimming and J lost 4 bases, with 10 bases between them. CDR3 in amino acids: CASSPRHGSETQYF. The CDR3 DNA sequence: TGTGCCAGCTCACCACGGCACGGGTCAGAGACCCAGTACTTC.

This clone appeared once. CDR3 residues: CAWSAKYNSPLHF. The CDR3 region has the DNA TGTGCCTGGAGCGCAAAATATAATTCACCCCTCCACTTT. The genes are TRBV30 and TRBJ1-6; unclear D gene. V was shortened by 3 bases and J by 4 bases, with 7 bases between the two germline ends. The CDR3 sequence is 13 residues long. CDR1 GTSNPN and CDR2 SVGIG come from the germline V gene (reference sequence).

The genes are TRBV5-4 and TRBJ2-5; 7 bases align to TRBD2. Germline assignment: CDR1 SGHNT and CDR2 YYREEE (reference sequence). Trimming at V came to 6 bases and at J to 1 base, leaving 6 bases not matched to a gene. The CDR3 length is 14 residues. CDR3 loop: CASKPGGPQETQYF. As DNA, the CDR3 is TGTGCCAGCAAACCGGGGGGACCCCAAGAGACCCAGTACTTC.

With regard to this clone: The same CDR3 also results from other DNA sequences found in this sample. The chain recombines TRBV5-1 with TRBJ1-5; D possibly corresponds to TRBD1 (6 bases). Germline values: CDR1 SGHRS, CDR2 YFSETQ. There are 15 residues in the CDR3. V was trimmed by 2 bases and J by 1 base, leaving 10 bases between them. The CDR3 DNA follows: TGCGCCAGCAGCTTAGGGGGGTTGAGCAATCAGCCCCAGCATTTT. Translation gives CASSLGGLSNQPQHF.

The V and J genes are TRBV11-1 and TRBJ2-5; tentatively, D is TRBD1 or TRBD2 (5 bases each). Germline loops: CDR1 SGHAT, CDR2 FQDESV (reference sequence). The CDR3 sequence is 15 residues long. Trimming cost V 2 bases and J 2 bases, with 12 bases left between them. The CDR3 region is CASSLRLEGQETQYF. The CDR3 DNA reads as TGTGCCAGCAGCTTACGACTTGAGGGGCAAGAGACCCAGTACTTC.

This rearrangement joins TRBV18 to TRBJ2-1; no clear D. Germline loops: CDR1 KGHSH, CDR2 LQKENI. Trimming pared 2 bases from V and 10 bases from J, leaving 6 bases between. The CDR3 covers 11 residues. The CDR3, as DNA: TGTGCCAGCTCACCATCCCAGGAGCAGTTCTTC. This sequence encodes CASSPSQEQFF.

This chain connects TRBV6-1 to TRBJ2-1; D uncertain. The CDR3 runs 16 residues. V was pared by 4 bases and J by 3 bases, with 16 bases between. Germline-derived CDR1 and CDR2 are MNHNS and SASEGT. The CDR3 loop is CASSALDSRIYNEQFF. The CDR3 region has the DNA TGTGCCAGCAGTGCGTTAGATTCGCGGATCTACAATGAGCAGTTCTTC.

CDR3 DNA: TGTGCCAGCAGCCTGACAGGGTCGGGTGGCTACACCTTC. Its translation: CASSLTGSGGYTF. J is TRBJ1-2 and V is TRBV6-5, with 7 bases fitting TRBD1. V was pared by 6 bases and J by 7 bases, with 8 bases of the junction left unmatched. Germline V gene sequence: CDR1 MNHEY, CDR2 SVGAGI. The CDR3 length is 13 residues.

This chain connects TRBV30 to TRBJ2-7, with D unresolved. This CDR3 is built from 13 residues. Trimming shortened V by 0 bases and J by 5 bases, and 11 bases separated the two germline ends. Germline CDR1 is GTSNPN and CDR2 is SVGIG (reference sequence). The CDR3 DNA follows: TGTGCCTGGAGTGTAGGTTATAGTAACGAGCAGTACTTC. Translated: CAWSVGYSNEQYF.

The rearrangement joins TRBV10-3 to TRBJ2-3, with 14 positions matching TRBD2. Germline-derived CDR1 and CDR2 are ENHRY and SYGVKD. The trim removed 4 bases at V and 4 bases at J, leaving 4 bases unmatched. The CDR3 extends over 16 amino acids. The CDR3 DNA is TGTGCCATCAGTGCGGGGACTAGCGGGGGCCCAGATACGCAGTATTTT. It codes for CAISAGTSGGPDTQYF.

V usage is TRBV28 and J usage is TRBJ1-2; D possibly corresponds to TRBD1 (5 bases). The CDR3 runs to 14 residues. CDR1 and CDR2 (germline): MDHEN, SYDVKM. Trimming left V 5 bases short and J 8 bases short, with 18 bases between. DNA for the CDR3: TGTGCCAGCAGTGCCGCGCAGGGAATATGGGGCTACACCTTC. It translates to CASSAAQGIWGYTF.

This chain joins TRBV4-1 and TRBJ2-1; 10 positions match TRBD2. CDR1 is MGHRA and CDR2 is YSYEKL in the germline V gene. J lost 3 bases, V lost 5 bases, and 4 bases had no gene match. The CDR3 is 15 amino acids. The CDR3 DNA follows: TGCGCCAGCAGCTCAACTAGCGGGGACTACAATGAGCAGTTCTTC. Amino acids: CASSSTSGDYNEQFF.

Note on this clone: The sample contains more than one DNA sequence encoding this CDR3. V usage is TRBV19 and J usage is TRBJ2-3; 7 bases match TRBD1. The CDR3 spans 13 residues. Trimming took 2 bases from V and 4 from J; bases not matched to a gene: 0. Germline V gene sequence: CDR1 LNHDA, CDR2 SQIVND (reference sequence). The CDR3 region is CASSIQGADTQYF. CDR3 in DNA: TGTGCCAGTAGTATACAGGGGGCAGATACGCAGTATTTT.

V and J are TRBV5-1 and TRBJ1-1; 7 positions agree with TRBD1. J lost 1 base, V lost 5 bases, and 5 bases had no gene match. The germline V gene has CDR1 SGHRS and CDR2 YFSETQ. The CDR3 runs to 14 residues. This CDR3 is CASSFDRENTEAFF. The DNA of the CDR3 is TGCGCCAGCAGTTTTGACAGGGAGAACACTGAAGCTTTCTTT.

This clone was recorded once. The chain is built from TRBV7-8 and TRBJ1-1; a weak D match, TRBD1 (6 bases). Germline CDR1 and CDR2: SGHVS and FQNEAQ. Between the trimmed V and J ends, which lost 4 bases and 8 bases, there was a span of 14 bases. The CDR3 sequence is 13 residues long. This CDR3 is CASSSTLDREAFF. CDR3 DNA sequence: TGTGCCAGCAGCTCCACGTTAGACAGGGAAGCTTTCTTT.

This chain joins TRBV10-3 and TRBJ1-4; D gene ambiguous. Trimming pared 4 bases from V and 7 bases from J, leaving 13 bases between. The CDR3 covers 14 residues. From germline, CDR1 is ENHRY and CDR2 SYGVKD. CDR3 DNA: TGTGCCATCAGTGGCCGAATATGGGGTGAAAAACTGTTTTTT. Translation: CAISGRIWGEKLFF.

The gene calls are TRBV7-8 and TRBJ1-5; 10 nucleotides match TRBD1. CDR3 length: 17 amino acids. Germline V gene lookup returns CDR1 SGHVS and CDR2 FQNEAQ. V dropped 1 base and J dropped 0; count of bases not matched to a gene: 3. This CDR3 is CASSLGDRGNSNQPQHF. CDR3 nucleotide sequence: TGTGCCAGCAGCTTAGGGGACAGGGGAAATAGCAATCAGCCCCAGCATTTT.

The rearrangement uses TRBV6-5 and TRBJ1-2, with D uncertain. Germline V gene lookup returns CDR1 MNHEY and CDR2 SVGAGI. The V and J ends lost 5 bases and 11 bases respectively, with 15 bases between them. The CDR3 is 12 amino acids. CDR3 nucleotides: TGTGCCAGCAGTACTGGTCCCGGACGGTACACCTTC. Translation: CASSTGPGRYTF.

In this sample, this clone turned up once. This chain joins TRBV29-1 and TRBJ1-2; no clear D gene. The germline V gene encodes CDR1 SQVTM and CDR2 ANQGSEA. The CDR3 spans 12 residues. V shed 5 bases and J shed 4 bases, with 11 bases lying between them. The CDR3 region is CSVSLGSYGYTF. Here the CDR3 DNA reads TGCAGCGTTTCTTTAGGGTCCTATGGCTACACCTTC. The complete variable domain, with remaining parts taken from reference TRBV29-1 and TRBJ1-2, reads SAVISQKPSRDICQRGTSLTIQCQVDSQVTMMFWYRQQPGQSLTLIATANQGSEATYESGFVIDKFPISRPNLTFSTLTVSNMSPEDSSIYLCSVSLGSYGYTFGSGTRLTVV.

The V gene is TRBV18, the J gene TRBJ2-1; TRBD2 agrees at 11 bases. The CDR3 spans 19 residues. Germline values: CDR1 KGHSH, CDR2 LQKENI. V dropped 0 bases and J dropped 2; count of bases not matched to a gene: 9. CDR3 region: CASSPPASGGPGAYNEQFF. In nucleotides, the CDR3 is TGTGCCAGCTCACCACCGGCTAGCGGGGGGCCCGGCGCCTACAATGAGCAGTTCTTC.

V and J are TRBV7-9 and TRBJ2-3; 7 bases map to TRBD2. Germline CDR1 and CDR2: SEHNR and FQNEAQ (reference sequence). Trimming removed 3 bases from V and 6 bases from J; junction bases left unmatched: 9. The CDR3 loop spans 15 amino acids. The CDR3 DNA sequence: TGTGCCAGCAGCTTCGGGTTTGCGGGAGAGGATACGCAGTATTTT. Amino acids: CASSFGFAGEDTQYF.

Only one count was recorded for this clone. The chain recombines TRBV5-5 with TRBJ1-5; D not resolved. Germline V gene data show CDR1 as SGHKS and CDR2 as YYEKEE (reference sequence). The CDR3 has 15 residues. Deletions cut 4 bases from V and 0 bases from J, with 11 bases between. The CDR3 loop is CASSLQLNSNQPQHF. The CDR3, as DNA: TGTGCCAGCAGCCTACAGTTAAATAGCAATCAGCCCCAGCATTTT. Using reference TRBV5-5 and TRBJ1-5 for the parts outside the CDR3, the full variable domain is DAGVTQSPTHLIKTRGQQVTLRCSPISGHKSVSWYQQVLGQGPQFIFQYYEKEERGRGNFPDRFSARQFPNYSSELNVNALLLGDSALYLCASSLQLNSNQPQHFGDGTRLSIL.

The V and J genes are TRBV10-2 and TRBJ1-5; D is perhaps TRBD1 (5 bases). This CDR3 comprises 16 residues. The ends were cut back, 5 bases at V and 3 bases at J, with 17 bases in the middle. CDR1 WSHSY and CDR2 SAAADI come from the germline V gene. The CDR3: CASSPPGDGANQPQHF. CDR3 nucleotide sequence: TGCGCCAGCAGTCCCCCGGGGGACGGGGCCAATCAGCCCCAGCATTTT.

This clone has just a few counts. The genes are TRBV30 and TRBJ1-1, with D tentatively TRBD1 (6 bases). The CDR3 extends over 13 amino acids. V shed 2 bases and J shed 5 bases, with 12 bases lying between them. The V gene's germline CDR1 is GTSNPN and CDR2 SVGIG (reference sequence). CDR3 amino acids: CAWSPGGLTEAFF. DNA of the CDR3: TGTGCCTGGAGTCCCGGGGGCTTGACTGAAGCTTTCTTT.

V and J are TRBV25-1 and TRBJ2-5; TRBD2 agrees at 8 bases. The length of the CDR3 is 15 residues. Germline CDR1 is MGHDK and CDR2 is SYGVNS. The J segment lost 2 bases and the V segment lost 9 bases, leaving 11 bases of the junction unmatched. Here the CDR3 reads CASSLSGAYQETQYF. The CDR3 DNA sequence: TGTGCCAGTTCCCTTAGCGGGGCATATCAAGAGACCCAGTACTTC.

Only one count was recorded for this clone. CDR3 nucleotide sequence: TGTGCCAGCAGCGGCCCAGGGGGCGGGGGCTACACCTTC. The encoded protein is CASSGPGGGGYTF. The chain carries TRBV7-6 and TRBJ1-2, with 8 positions matching TRBD1. Germline values: CDR1 SGHVS, CDR2 FNYEAQ. V shed 5 bases, J shed 8 bases, and the junction held 7 bases outside the gene matches. This CDR3 spans 13 amino acids.

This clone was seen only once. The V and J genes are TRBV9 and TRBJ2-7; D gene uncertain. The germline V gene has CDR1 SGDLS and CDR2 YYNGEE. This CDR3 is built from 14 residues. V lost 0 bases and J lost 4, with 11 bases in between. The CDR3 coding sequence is TGTGCCAGCAGCGTAGGTCCAGCGAGGTACGAGCAGTACTTC. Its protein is CASSVGPARYEQYF.